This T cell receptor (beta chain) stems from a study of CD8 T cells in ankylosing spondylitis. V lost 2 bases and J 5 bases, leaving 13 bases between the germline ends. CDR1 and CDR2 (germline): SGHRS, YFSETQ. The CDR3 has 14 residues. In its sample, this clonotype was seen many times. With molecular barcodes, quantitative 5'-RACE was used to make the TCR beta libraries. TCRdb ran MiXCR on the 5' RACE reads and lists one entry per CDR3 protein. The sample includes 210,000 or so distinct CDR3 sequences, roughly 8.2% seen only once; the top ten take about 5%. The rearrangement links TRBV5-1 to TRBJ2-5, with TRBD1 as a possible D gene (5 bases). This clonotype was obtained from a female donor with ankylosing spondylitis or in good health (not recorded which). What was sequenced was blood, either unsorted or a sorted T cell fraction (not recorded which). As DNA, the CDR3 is TGCGCCAGCAGCTTAAATCCAGGGCGGGAGACCCAGTACTTC. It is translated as CASSLNPGRETQYF. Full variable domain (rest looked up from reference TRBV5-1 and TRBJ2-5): KAGVTQTPRYLIKTRGQQVTLSCSPISGHRSVSWYQQTPGQGLQFLFEYFSETQRNKGNFPGRFSGRQFSNSRSEMNVSTLELGDSALYLCASSLNPGRETQYFGPGTRLLVL.